These 6 T cell receptor beta chains came from one sample sequenced in a study of cytomegalovirus exposure and HLA in healthy donors. Use of 60 Vbeta and 13 Jbeta primers characterized the PCR. Sequencing was performed with immunoSEQ multiplex PCR; in TCRdb, only in-frame clones are kept and a portion is missing. The table lists 200,000 to 250,000 clones, 82% of them singletons. The sequenced sample was PBMCs. The receptors derive from a woman in her thirties or forties in good health and CMV-seronegative.

The DNA for the CDR3 is TGTGCCAGCAGCTTAGGGGCAGAGGGGGCGCTAGCGTATGGCTACACCTTC. This translates into CASSLGAEGALAYGYTF. V is TRBV7-9 and J is TRBJ1-2, with TRBD1 matching 7 bases. The germline CDR1 and CDR2 sequences are SEHNR and FQNEAQ (reference sequence). The V gene end was trimmed by 1 base and the J gene end by 5 bases; junction bases not matched to a gene: 13. This CDR3 region has 17 residues.

The rearrangement joins TRBV28 to TRBJ1-4; a weak D match, TRBD1 (5 bases). CDR3 length: 13 amino acids. V was pared by 3 bases and J by 6 bases, with 8 bases between. Germline V gene sequence: CDR1 MDHEN, CDR2 SYDVKM. The CDR3 reads CASSFGGDEKLFF. CDR3 DNA sequence: TGTGCCAGCAGTTTCGGGGGGGATGAAAAACTGTTTTTT.

J is TRBJ2-7 and V is TRBV27; 7 bases align to TRBD2. Germline V lookup: CDR1 MNHEY, CDR2 SMNVEV (reference sequence). The CDR3 has 12 amino acids. With 8 bases clipped from V and 4 bases from J, the junction kept 5 bases outside the gene matches. DNA for the CDR3: TGTGCCAGCGGGGGGGGATTTTACGAGCAGTACTTC. Its translation: CASGGGFYEQYF.

The rearrangement links TRBV27 to TRBJ2-7; D possibly corresponds to TRBD1 (6 bases). The germline V gene encodes CDR1 MNHEY and CDR2 SMNVEV (reference sequence). V was pared by 8 bases and J by 3 bases, with 14 bases between. This CDR3 is built from 13 residues. The CDR3 nucleotides read TGTGCCAGCGCGGATGAGGGGGACTACGAGCAGTACTTC. It yields the protein CASADEGDYEQYF.

The chain couples TRBV4-1 to TRBJ2-3; D possibly corresponds to TRBD2 (6 bases). The CDR3 loop spans 17 amino acids. The ends were cut back, 1 base at V and 3 bases at J, with 17 bases in the middle. CDR1 is MGHRA, CDR2 YSYEKL, per germline. As DNA, the CDR3 is TGCGCCAGCAGCCAAGGTCGGGGCGGGATGGGAACAGATACGCAGTATTTT. Its protein product is CASSQGRGGMGTDTQYF.

CDR3: CASRRGPVQPQHF. For the CDR3, the DNA is TGTGCCAGCAGGAGGGGGCCTGTACAGCCCCAGCATTTT. The gene calls are TRBV2 and TRBJ1-5, with 7 bases that match TRBD1. V was clipped by 6 bases and J by 7 bases; unmatched bases: 6. CDR1 is SNHLY and CDR2 is FYNNEI in the germline V gene. The CDR3 runs 13 residues.